Listed below are T cell receptor beta chains from one sample, sequenced in a study of cytomegalovirus exposure and HLA in healthy donors. Sequencing was performed with immunoSEQ multiplex PCR; in TCRdb, only in-frame clones are kept and a portion is missing. In the table there are 150,000 to 200,000 clones, more than 70% of which are singletons. The sequenced material came from PBMCs. Receptors were obtained from a woman aged 40-49 years in good health and CMV-seronegative. Both conserved end residues are part of each CDR3. The order of the fields is CDR3 length, clone size, D gene, V gene, J gene, CDR3 protein, CDR3 DNA. A D gene is named only where the DNA matches it firmly. Rows may omit the clone size; those that give it use once, few, many or a size class.

CDR3 length: 15; clone size: -; D gene: TRBD2; V gene: TRBV7-2; J gene: TRBJ2-5; CDR3 protein: CASSLAAGGPETQYF; CDR3 DNA: TGTGCCAGCAGCTTAGCAGCGGGAGGGCCGGAGACCCAGTACTTC
CDR3 length: 13; clone size: -; D gene: TRBD1; V gene: TRBV19; J gene: TRBJ1-2; CDR3 protein: CASSRQGSYGYTF; CDR3 DNA: TGTGCCAGTAGTAGACAGGGCAGCTATGGCTACACCTTC
CDR3 length: 17; clone size: -; D gene: -; V gene: TRBV21-1; J gene: TRBJ2-1; CDR3 protein: CASSKGWASGAYNEQFF; CDR3 DNA: -
CDR3 length: 17; clone size: -; D gene: TRBD2; V gene: TRBV9; J gene: TRBJ2-5; CDR3 protein: CASSAGLAGGRGETQYF; CDR3 DNA: TGTGCCAGCAGCGCGGGACTAGCGGGAGGGAGAGGAGAGACCCAGTACTTC
CDR3 length: 14; clone size: -; D gene: -; V gene: TRBV4-3; J gene: TRBJ1-1; CDR3 protein: CASSQELGGTEAFF; CDR3 DNA: TGCGCCAGCAGCCAAGAACTGGGAGGCACTGAAGCTTTCTTT
CDR3 length: 19; clone size: -; D gene: TRBD2; V gene: TRBV14; J gene: TRBJ2-5; CDR3 protein: CASSARPGTSGLVQETQYF; CDR3 DNA: TGTGCCAGCAGCGCCCGCCCCGGGACTAGCGGGTTAGTCCAAGAGACCCAGTACTTC
CDR3 length: 15; clone size: -; D gene: TRBD1; V gene: TRBV7-2; J gene: TRBJ1-2; CDR3 protein: CASSSNRGVGHGYTF; CDR3 DNA: TGTGCCAGCAGCTCCAACAGGGGGGTAGGCCATGGCTACACCTTC
CDR3 length: 15; clone size: few; D gene: -; V gene: TRBV15; J gene: TRBJ1-2; CDR3 protein: CATSRPSGQGRGYTF; CDR3 DNA: TGTGCCACCAGCAGGCCATCCGGACAAGGACGTGGCTACACCTTC
CDR3 length: 13; clone size: -; D gene: TRBD1; V gene: TRBV6-5; J gene: TRBJ1-1; CDR3 protein: CASQGARNTEAFF; CDR3 DNA: TGTGCCTCGCAGGGGGCGAGAAACACTGAAGCTTTCTTT
CDR3 length: 15; clone size: -; D gene: -; V gene: TRBV7-9; J gene: TRBJ1-5; CDR3 protein: CASSLGQSSNQPQHF; CDR3 DNA: TGTGCCAGCAGCTTAGGACAGTCGAGCAATCAGCCCCAGCATTTT
CDR3 length: 14; clone size: few; D gene: -; V gene: TRBV6-5; J gene: TRBJ1-1; CDR3 protein: CASELDILNTEAFF; CDR3 DNA: TGTGCCAGCGAACTGGACATTCTGAACACTGAAGCTTTCTTT
CDR3 length: 20; clone size: -; D gene: TRBD2; V gene: TRBV4-1; J gene: TRBJ2-3; CDR3 protein: CASSQNWGRRASGSADTQYF; CDR3 DNA: TGCGCCAGCAGCCAAAATTGGGGTCGTAGGGCTAGCGGGAGTGCAGATACGCAGTATTTT
CDR3 length: 16; clone size: few; D gene: TRBD2; V gene: TRBV29-1; J gene: TRBJ2-1; CDR3 protein: CSVRGDSSGPYNEQFF; CDR3 DNA: TGCAGCGTCCGCGGGGATTCTAGCGGACCCTACAATGAGCAGTTCTTC
CDR3 length: 14; clone size: -; D gene: -; V gene: TRBV14; J gene: TRBJ1-3; CDR3 protein: CASSPRVDGNTIYF; CDR3 DNA: TGTGCCAGCAGCCCGAGGGTTGATGGAAACACCATATATTTT
CDR3 length: 14; clone size: -; D gene: -; V gene: TRBV19; J gene: TRBJ1-1; CDR3 protein: CASSKGFGNTEAFF; CDR3 DNA: TGTGCCAGTAGTAAGGGGTTCGGGAACACTGAAGCTTTCTTT